This T cell receptor beta chain was documented in a study of T cell responses to AZD1222 COVID-19 vaccine. The study's findings and limits: Repertoires were obtained solely post-peak T cell response. Targets within unmutated variant regions were reportedly found for nearly half of spike-specific TCRs. Baseline antibody screening turned up just a handful of seropositive AZD1222 recipients.

Some clones are missing from TCRdb's copy, which holds only in-frame ones; the method was immunoSEQ multiplex PCR. The table lists 250,000 to 300,000 clones, almost 95% of them singletons, with 0.55% in the top ten. In regard to this clone: Antigen specificity is unknown.

The V and J ends lost 4 bases and 5 bases respectively, with 18 bases between them. CDR3 length: 15 amino acids. Germline lookup yields CDR1 SGHDT and CDR2 YYEEEE. The sequence was obtained from an adult who received the AZD1222 COVID-19 vaccine. The rearrangement links TRBV5-6 to TRBJ1-2, with a tentative D call TRBD1 (6 bases). Sequences were derived from peripheral blood, sampled 28 days after the second AZD1222 dose. The CDR3 loop reads CASSPWTVRSYGYTF. The CDR3 bases are TGTGCCAGCAGCCCCTGGACAGTTCGGTCGTATGGCTACACCTTC.